Each of the 32 T cell receptor beta chains below was sequenced from the same sample in a study of blood T cells in healthy people across ages. Combining a sample-barcoded 5' primer with a J-beta primer mix, a second PCR ran for about 6 to 12 cycles. TCRdb reanalysed the 5' RACE reads using MiXCR and keeps one entry per CDR3 protein. The profile covers about 1.7 million distinct CDR3 sequences, with about 28% appearing a single time and 6.5% to 8.5% taken by the ten largest. Sequenced sample: blood. These receptors originate from a woman between 25 and 40 years old in good health.

A note on this clonotype: Being one base from a much bigger clone, this may be a read error. The chain is built from TRBV20-1 and TRBJ2-1; 11 bases map to TRBD1. The CDR3 length is 13 residues. Germline CDR1 DFQATT, CDR2 SNEGSKA (reference sequence). The junction had 8 bases not matched to a gene; V was cut back by 6 bases and J by 10 bases. The CDR3 sequence is CSAPGQGVREQFF. Written as DNA, the CDR3 is TGCAGTGCCCCGGGACAGGGGGTGAGGGAGCAGTTCTTC.

Points on this clonotype: This may be a read error: a much more frequent sequence differs by one nucleotide. The chain has TRBV20-1 and TRBJ2-6, with a possible D match to TRBD1 (6 bases). The CDR3 contains 16 residues. Germline values: CDR1 DFQATT, CDR2 SNEGSKA (reference sequence). CDR3 sequence: CSAIRGLASGANVRTF. CDR3 nucleotide sequence: TGCAGTGCAATCAGGGGCCTAGCCTCTGGGGCCAACGTCCGGACTTTC.

The CDR3 spells CASILRRTVNYGYTF. CDR3 in DNA: TGTGCCAGCATTCTAAGAAGGACGGTCAACTATGGCTACACCTTC. The rearrangement links TRBV6-1 to TRBJ1-2; D gene uncertain. From germline, CDR1 is MNHNS and CDR2 SASEGT. The CDR3 is 15 amino acids. Trimming took 7 bases from V and 2 from J, leaving 17 bases between them.

This chain uses TRBV4-1 with TRBJ2-1; tentatively, D is TRBD1 (5 bases). Germline values: CDR1 MGHRA, CDR2 YSYEKL. The CDR3 is 15 residues long. V was cut by 8 bases and J by 2 bases, with 16 bases left in between. The CDR3, as DNA: TGCGCCAGCGTACCCGGGCGGACACCCTACAATGAGCAGTTCTTC. Its protein product is CASVPGRTPYNEQFF.

This clonotype appeared a few times. The J gene is TRBJ2-7, the V gene TRBV10-3; possibly TRBD2 for D (6 bases). Trimming removed 0 bases from V and 6 bases from J, with 18 bases in between. Looked up from germline, CDR1 is ENHRY and CDR2 is SYGVKD. The CDR3 length is 16 residues. The CDR3 DNA reads TGTGCCATCAGTGAGTCGATGCGGGATCTGCTCCTCGAGCAGTACTTC. This encodes CAISESMRDLLLEQYF.

The chain couples TRBV6-6 to TRBJ1-2; unclear D gene. This CDR3 is 13 amino acids long. Per the germline V gene, CDR1 is MNHNY and CDR2 is SVGAGI (reference sequence). V was clipped by 2 bases and J by 8 bases, with 12 bases between them. The chain's CDR3 is CASSYPGPGGYTF. The CDR3 coding sequence is TGTGCCAGCAGTTACCCGGGCCCGGGGGGCTACACCTTC.

The chain recombines TRBV25-1 with TRBJ1-2, with 10 bases fitting TRBD1. Per the germline V gene, CDR1 is MGHDK and CDR2 is SYGVNS. CDR3 length: 15 residues. V was clipped by 8 bases and J by 8 bases; unmatched bases: 14. The CDR3 is CASPTSGTGVRGYTF. The CDR3 DNA is TGTGCCAGCCCTACTTCCGGGACAGGGGTGCGCGGCTACACCTTC.

The V gene is TRBV5-1, the J gene TRBJ2-5, with a possible D match to TRBD1 (5 bases). The J call may not be correct, given that the DNA end is closer to TRBJ2-7. This CDR3 has 14 residues. CDR1 and CDR2 (germline): SGHRS, YFSETQ. The CDR3 DNA sequence: TGCGCCAGCAGCTTGGGGACAACCCGCGGCGAGCAGTACTTC. Protein product: CASSLGTTRGEQYF.

The rearrangement links TRBV6-5 to TRBJ2-5; D may be TRBD2 (7 bases). The CDR3 is made up of 15 amino acids. Germline V lookup: CDR1 MNHEY, CDR2 SVGAGI. The V end lost 2 bases, the J end lost 3 bases, and 13 bases lay between the germline ends. The CDR3 spells CASSYGGGPKETQYF. For the CDR3, the DNA is TGTGCCAGCAGTTACGGCGGGGGCCCGAAAGAGACCCAGTACTTC.

This chain links TRBV5-1 with TRBJ2-3; D is ambiguous. Trimming pared 6 bases from V and 4 bases from J, leaving 15 bases between. The CDR3 spans 14 residues. Germline CDR1 SGHRS, CDR2 YFSETQ. CDR3 amino acids: CASIPLPGPDTQYF. The CDR3 coding sequence is TGCGCCAGCATCCCCTTGCCGGGCCCAGATACGCAGTATTTT.

This CDR3 reads CSARGPSGLLTDTQYF. The CDR3 coding sequence is TGCAGTGCTAGGGGGCCTAGCGGGTTACTCACAGATACGCAGTATTTT. The rearrangement joins TRBV20-1 to TRBJ2-3, with 8 nucleotides matching TRBD2. CDR1 and CDR2 (germline): DFQATT, SNEGSKA (reference sequence). There are 16 residues in the CDR3. V lost 3 bases to trimming and J lost 2 bases; unmatched junction nucleotides: 10.

A single count supports this clonotype. Since a much larger clone is just one base distant, this may be a read error. The chain couples TRBV6-6 to TRBJ2-4, with D uncertain. This CDR3 has 16 amino acids. Germline V lookup: CDR1 MNHNY, CDR2 SVGAGI (reference sequence). Trimming removed 0 bases from V and 13 bases from J, with 22 bases in between. The CDR3 bases are TGTGCCAGCAGTTACTCCGTGGGTAGCTCCTACAATGAGCAGTACTTC. Amino acid sequence: CASSYSVGSSYNEQYF.

The CDR3 loop is CASSLTGGLRYEQYF. In nucleotides, the CDR3 is TGTGCCAGCAGCTTAACAGGGGGCCTTAGGTACGAGCAGTACTTC. The V call is TRBV7-9, the J call TRBJ2-7, with 9 bases matching TRBD1. Trimming at V came to 2 bases and at J to 4 bases, leaving 6 bases not matched to a gene. There are 15 residues in the CDR3. Germline values: CDR1 SEHNR, CDR2 FQNEAQ (reference sequence).

This clonotype was counted at least ten times. The junction and the germline gene differ at one end; a read error may be behind it. This chain joins TRBV10-1 and TRBJ2-3; no definite D call. The CDR3 contains 13 residues. Germline values: CDR1 WNHNN, CDR2 SYGVQD (reference sequence). CDR3 bases: TGTGCCAGCAGCCGTGACAGCACAGATACGCAGTATTTT. It specifies CASSRDSTDTQYF.

This clonotype was detected a few times. One junction end disagrees with the germline gene, perhaps due to a read error. The chain employs TRBV19 and TRBJ2-1; 7 nucleotides line up with TRBD1. The CDR3 spans 12 residues. Per germline, CDR1 LNHDA and CDR2 SQIVND (reference sequence). The chain's CDR3 is CASCIRGTEQFF. The CDR3 bases are TGTGCCAGTTGTATCAGGGGGACGGAGCAGTTCTTC.

The chain couples TRBV9 to TRBJ2-1, with TRBD1 matching over 7 bases. The CDR3 has 10 amino acids. J gave up 12 bases and V 9 bases, and 6 bases lay outside the gene matches. Germline CDR1 is SGDLS and CDR2 is YYNGEE. The CDR3 DNA reads TGTGCCACCAACCAGGGGGTGCAGTTCTTC. It specifies CATNQGVQFF.

The genes are TRBV12-3 or TRBV12-4 and TRBJ1-5; D is ambiguous. CDR3 size: 19 residues. V was cut by 3 bases and J by 0 bases, with 21 bases left in between. The CDR3 is CASSFSRGGGGYSNQPQHF. For the CDR3, the DNA is TGTGCCAGCAGTTTCTCGCGCGGAGGTGGCGGGTATAGCAATCAGCCCCAGCATTTT.

This clonotype was recorded many times. The genes are TRBV20-1 and TRBJ2-1; 10 nucleotides agree with TRBD2. Per germline, CDR1 DFQATT and CDR2 SNEGSKA (reference sequence). V was clipped by 7 bases and J by 6 bases; unmatched bases: 15. The CDR3 covers 16 residues. The chain's CDR3 is CSVRAIAGGVVNEQFF. CDR3 sequence (DNA): TGCAGTGTTCGGGCAATAGCGGGGGGCGTCGTCAATGAGCAGTTCTTC.

The V call is TRBV3-1, the J call TRBJ2-3, with 13 nucleotides matching TRBD2. The CDR3 is 18 residues long. Per germline, CDR1 LGHDT and CDR2 YNNKEL (reference sequence). The J segment lost 1 base and the V segment lost 3 bases, leaving 7 bases of the junction unmatched. The CDR3 bases are TGTGCCAGCAGCCATCTACTAGCGGGGGGGCCCGGCACAGATACGCAGTATTTT. Protein sequence: CASSHLLAGGPGTDTQYF.

The sample holds one count of this clonotype. The chain uses TRBV4-3 and TRBJ2-2, with 10 bases fitting TRBD2. Germline-derived CDR1 and CDR2 are LGHNA and YSLEER. CDR3 length: 18 residues. The J segment lost 0 bases and the V segment lost 0 bases, leaving 4 bases of the junction unmatched. DNA for the CDR3: TGCGCCAGCAGCCAAGATACTAGCGGGACCACGAACACCGGGGAGCTGTTTTTT. Translating it yields CASSQDTSGTTNTGELFF.

The chain recombines TRBV24-1 with TRBJ2-1; D might be TRBD1 (5 bases). CDR1 KGHDR and CDR2 SFDVKD come from the germline V gene. V lost 3 bases and J 6 bases, leaving 11 bases between the germline ends. The CDR3 totals 14 residues. Here the CDR3 DNA reads TGTGCCACCAGTGATCCAGGGCTCGGCAATGAGCAGTTCTTC. Its protein is CATSDPGLGNEQFF.

V usage is TRBV20-1 and J usage is TRBJ2-5; D perhaps matches TRBD1 (5 bases). Germline assignment: CDR1 DFQATT and CDR2 SNEGSKA (reference sequence). Trimming stripped 3 bases from V and 2 bases from J, with 16 bases between. This CDR3 is built from 15 residues. Here the CDR3 reads CSASQAGWGQETQYF. CDR3 sequence (DNA): TGCAGTGCTAGTCAGGCAGGGTGGGGTCAAGAGACCCAGTACTTC.

This clonotype showed up many times. The gene calls are TRBV9 and TRBJ2-7, with TRBD2 matching 12 bases. Germline V CDR1 and CDR2: SGDLS, YYNGEE. V lost 3 bases and J lost 3; bases outside the gene matches: 4. The CDR3 sequence is 15 residues long. The CDR3 bases are TGTGCCAGCAGCGCTCGACTAGCGGGGGTCTACGAGCAGTACTTC. Its protein is CASSARLAGVYEQYF.

The chain combines TRBV12-3 or TRBV12-4 with TRBJ1-2; D is possibly TRBD1 (6 bases). The CDR3 runs 13 residues. Trimming shortened V by 5 bases and J by 7 bases, and 14 bases separated the two germline ends. The CDR3 is CASSRDKISGYTF. DNA of the CDR3: TGTGCCAGCAGTCGGGACAAGATTAGTGGCTACACCTTC.

In its sample, this clonotype was seen a few times. V usage is TRBV12-3 or TRBV12-4 and J usage is TRBJ1-5; unclear D gene. V lost 5 bases and J lost 11, with 10 bases in between. The CDR3 is 11 residues long. CDR3 sequence: CASSTLLTQHF. In DNA form, the CDR3 reads TGTGCCAGCAGTACCCTTCTCACCCAGCATTTT.

In this sample, this clonotype turned up a few times. The chain has TRBV12-3 or TRBV12-4 and TRBJ2-1, with 7 bases identical to TRBD2. V lost 3 bases to trimming and J lost 10 bases; unmatched junction nucleotides: 12. The CDR3 loop spans 15 amino acids. The CDR3 is CASSFTSGTMDEQFF. CDR3 DNA: TGTGCCAGCAGTTTCACCTCCGGGACTATGGACGAGCAGTTCTTC.

This chain uses TRBV19 with TRBJ2-1; 7 nucleotides align to TRBD1. V lost 1 base, J lost 10 bases, and 7 bases stayed unmatched. The CDR3 runs to 14 residues. Germline V gene data show CDR1 as LNHDA and CDR2 as SQIVND (reference sequence). The CDR3 DNA reads as TGTGCCAGTAGTATAGGACAGGTCAGGGGGGAGCAGTTCTTC. Amino acid sequence: CASSIGQVRGEQFF.

Of note for this clonotype: The CDR3 does not end in the conserved phenylalanine or tryptophan, so this is likely a read error. The chain couples TRBV20-1 to TRBJ2-1; D not certain. V was cut by 0 bases and J by 4 bases, with 13 bases left in between. This CDR3 is 15 amino acids long. The germline CDR1 and CDR2 sequences are DFQATT and SNEGSKA (reference sequence). CDR3 DNA sequence: TGCAGTGCTAGAGATGGGAACGGAAATTACAATGAGCAGTTCTGC. Its protein product is CSARDGNGNYNEQFC.

This clonotype appeared a few times. The chain carries TRBV6-5 and TRBJ2-3; TRBD1 aligns across 8 bases. V lost 7 bases to trimming and J lost 7 bases; unmatched junction nucleotides: 10. Looked up from germline, CDR1 is MNHEY and CDR2 is SVGAGI. This CDR3 spans 14 amino acids. CDR3 region: CASKAQGARNTQYF. CDR3 in DNA: TGTGCCAGCAAGGCGCAGGGGGCGAGAAATACGCAGTATTTT.

V usage is TRBV2 and J usage is TRBJ2-7, with 8 bases matching TRBD2. Germline V lookup: CDR1 SNHLY, CDR2 FYNNEI. This CDR3 has 13 residues. In DNA, the CDR3 is TGTGTCAGTGGCAGCGGGGGAGCGCCGGCCCAGTACTTC. It specifies CVSGSGGAPAQYF.

This chain links TRBV5-1 with TRBJ2-5; 7 bases line up with TRBD1. CDR1 and CDR2 from the germline V gene are SGHRS and YFSETQ. CDR3 length: 15 amino acids. With V trimmed by 2 bases and J by 5 bases, 9 bases remained unmatched. CDR3 amino acids: CASSFTGTVLETQYF. The CDR3, as DNA: TGCGCCAGCAGCTTCACCGGGACAGTTTTGGAGACCCAGTACTTC.

This clonotype has at least ten counts. The chain joins TRBV15 to TRBJ2-4, with D maybe TRBD1 (5 bases). The V gene lost 5 bases and the J gene lost 8 bases, with 13 bases spanning the gap. Germline CDR1 reads LNHNV; CDR2 reads YYDKDF (reference sequence). CDR3 length: 13 amino acids. CDR3 bases: TGTGCCACCAGCGACAGTGGGGTCGACATTCAGTACTTC. The encoded protein is CATSDSGVDIQYF.